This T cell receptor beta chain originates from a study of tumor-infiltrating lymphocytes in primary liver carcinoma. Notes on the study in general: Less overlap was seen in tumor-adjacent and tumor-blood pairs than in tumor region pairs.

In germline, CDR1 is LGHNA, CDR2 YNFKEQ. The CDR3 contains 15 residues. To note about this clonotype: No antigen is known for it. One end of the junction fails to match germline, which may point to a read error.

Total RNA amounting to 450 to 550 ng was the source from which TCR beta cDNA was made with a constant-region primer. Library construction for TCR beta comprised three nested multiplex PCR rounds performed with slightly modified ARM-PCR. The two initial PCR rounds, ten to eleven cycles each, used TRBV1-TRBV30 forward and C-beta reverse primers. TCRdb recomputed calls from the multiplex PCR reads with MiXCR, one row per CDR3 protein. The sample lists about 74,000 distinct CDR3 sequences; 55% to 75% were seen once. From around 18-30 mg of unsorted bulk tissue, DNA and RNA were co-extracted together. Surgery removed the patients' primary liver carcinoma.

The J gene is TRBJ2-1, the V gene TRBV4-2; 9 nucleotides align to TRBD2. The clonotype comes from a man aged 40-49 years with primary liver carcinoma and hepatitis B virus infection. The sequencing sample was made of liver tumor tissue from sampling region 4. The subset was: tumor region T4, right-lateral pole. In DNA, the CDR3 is TGTGCCAGCAGGCCAACCGGGACTAGCTTCGATGAGCAGTCCTTC. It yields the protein CASRPTGTSFDEQSF.